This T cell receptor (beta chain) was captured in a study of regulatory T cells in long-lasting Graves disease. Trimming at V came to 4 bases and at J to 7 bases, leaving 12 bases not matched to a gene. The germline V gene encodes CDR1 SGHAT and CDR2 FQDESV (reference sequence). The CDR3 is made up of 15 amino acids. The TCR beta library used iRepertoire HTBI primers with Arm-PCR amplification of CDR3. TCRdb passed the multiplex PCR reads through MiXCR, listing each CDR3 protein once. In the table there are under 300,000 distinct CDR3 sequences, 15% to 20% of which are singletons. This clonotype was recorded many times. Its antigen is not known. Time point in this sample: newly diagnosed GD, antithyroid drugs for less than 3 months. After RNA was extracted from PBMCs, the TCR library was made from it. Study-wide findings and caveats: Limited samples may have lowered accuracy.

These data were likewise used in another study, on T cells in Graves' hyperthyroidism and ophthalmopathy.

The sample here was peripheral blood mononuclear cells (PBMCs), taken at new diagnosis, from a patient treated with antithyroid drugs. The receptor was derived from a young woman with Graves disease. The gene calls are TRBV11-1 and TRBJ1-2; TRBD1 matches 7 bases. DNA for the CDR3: TGTGCCAGCAGCTCCGGACTGACAGGGAGAGGTGGCTACACCTTC. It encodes CASSSGLTGRGGYTF.